The rows below give T cell receptor beta chains drawn from one sample of a study of identical twins. A single record per CDR3 protein comes from TCRdb applying MiXCR to the 5' RACE reads. The profile shows around 470,000 distinct CDR3 sequences, 13% to 15% of them singletons. The same sample was also used in a study of yellow fever vaccine responses in identical twins.

Sequenced input: CD4+ T cells sorted from blood. The origin of the receptors is a woman between 18 and 30 years old in good health. The CDR3 runs from the conserved cysteine through the conserved F or W. Fields, in order: D gene, J gene, clone size, V gene, CDR3 DNA, CDR3 protein. D genes are given only for firm matches. Size tells how often a clone was seen (once, few, many) or the class of an expanded clone, and some rows leave it out.

>TRBD2|TRBJ2-2|few|TRBV2
TGTGCCAGCAGTGCTAGCGGGGGCAGCACCGGGGAGCTGTTTTTT
CASSASGGSTGELFF
>.|TRBJ2-7|few|TRBV5-5
TGTGCCAGCAGCTACTTCTCCGAGCAGTACTTC
CASSYFSEQYF
>.|TRBJ2-3|few|TRBV9
TGTGCCAGCAGCGTACTTCCCAGCACAGATACGCAGTATTTT
CASSVLPSTDTQYF
>TRBD2|TRBJ2-1|.|TRBV7-2
TGTGCCAGCAGGGAGGGACTAGCGGGATCGCAGTTCTTC
CASREGLAGSQFF
>.|TRBJ2-7|.|TRBV12-3/TRBV12-4
TGTGCCAGCAGTTTAGCGCGAGGGGACGAGCAGTACTTC
CASSLARGDEQYF
>TRBD1|TRBJ1-5|many|TRBV12-3/TRBV12-4
TGTGCCAGCAGCGGACAGGCCGGGAGGCAGCCCCAGCATTTT
CASSGQAGRQPQHF
>.|TRBJ1-5|few|TRBV10-3
TGTGCCATCAAAGGGCAGAATAGCAATCAGCCCCAGCATTTT
CAIKGQNSNQPQHF
>TRBD1|TRBJ2-1|.|TRBV28
TGTGCCAGCAGTACCGCCAGGGGGCGGACAGATGAGCAGTTCTTC
CASSTARGRTDEQFF
>.|TRBJ2-5|.|TRBV7-6
TGTGCCAGCAGCTTAATACGCCCGAGCGCAGTGTGGGAGACCCAGTACTTC
CASSLIRPSAVWETQYF
>.|TRBJ2-7|.|TRBV28
TGTGCCAGCAGTTTACCGGGACGGTCGTACGAGCAGTACTTC
CASSLPGRSYEQYF
>.|TRBJ2-3|.|TRBV12-5
TGTGCTAGTGGCCGACAGGCCTCCGGTTCAGATACGCAGTATTTT
CASGRQASGSDTQYF
>.|TRBJ1-4|.|TRBV12-3/TRBV12-4
TGTGCCAGCAGTTTACACGGAGGAGGCGAAAAACTGTTTTTT
CASSLHGGGEKLFF
>TRBD1|TRBJ2-3|many|TRBV12-3/TRBV12-4
TGTGCCAGCAGGGACAGGGGGACGCAGTATTTT
CASRDRGTQYF
>TRBD1|TRBJ1-1|few|TRBV10-3
TGTGCCATTGGACAGGGGGAGGACACTGAAGCTTTCTTT
CAIGQGEDTEAFF
>TRBD2|TRBJ2-7|.|TRBV5-1
TGCGCCAGCAGCTTGGTGGGAGGGGAGAAGTACTACGAGCAGTACTTC
CASSLVGGEKYYEQYF
>.|TRBJ2-7|.|TRBV4-2
TGTGCCAGCAGCCAAGACTCACCGGGACCCGGTCTGCGGGAGCAGTACTTC
CASSQDSPGPGLREQYF
>.|TRBJ2-3|few|TRBV7-9
TGTGCCAGCAGCTTTACCTCAGGGGTCGAAGTCGTAGATACGCAGTATTTT
CASSFTSGVEVVDTQYF
>TRBD2|TRBJ2-5|.|TRBV7-3
TGTGCCAGCAGCCCCCAGCGGGGGGCACAAGAGACCCAGTACTTC
CASSPQRGAQETQYF
>.|TRBJ1-1|.|TRBV12-2
TGTGCAAGTCGCTTAGGAGGGCAGGACAACACTGAAGCTTTCTTT
CASRLGGQDNTEAFF
>.|TRBJ1-5|many|TRBV4-1
TGCGCCAGCAGCCAAGAGGGGCTGGGGGGTCCCAATCAGCCCCAGCATTTT
CASSQEGLGGPNQPQHF
>TRBD1|TRBJ2-7|.|TRBV7-9
TGTGCCAGCAGCTTAGTAGGACAGGGTAGCGAGCAGTACTTC
CASSLVGQGSEQYF
>TRBD2|TRBJ2-1|many|TRBV2
TGTGCCAGCAGGGGACTAGCGGGGAAGACGGGTGAGCAGTTCTTC
CASRGLAGKTGEQFF
>TRBD2|TRBJ2-7|few|TRBV6-1
TGTGCCAGCAGCCGCCCTAGCGGCCCCTACGAGCAGTACTTC
CASSRPSGPYEQYF
>.|TRBJ2-7|few|TRBV6-6
TGTGCCAGCAACCCAGGGAAGGCCCACGAGCAGTACTTC
CASNPGKAHEQYF
>.|TRBJ1-1|.|TRBV6-2/TRBV6-3
TGTGCCAGCAGCAGCCCCGGGGTCAACACTGAAGCTTTCTTT
CASSSPGVNTEAFF
>.|TRBJ1-5|few|TRBV3-1
TGTGCCAGCAGCCAAACGCGGACCGGGACGCAGAATAGCAATCAGCCCCAGCATTTT
CASSQTRTGTQNSNQPQHF
>TRBD2|TRBJ2-1|.|TRBV11-2
TGTGCCAGCAGCCCGACTAGCCATGAGCAGTTCTTC
CASSPTSHEQFF
>TRBD1|TRBJ2-7|.|TRBV12-3/TRBV12-4
TGTGCCAGCAGCGCTCCTACGGGACAGGTCTCCTACGAGCAGTACTTC
CASSAPTGQVSYEQYF
>TRBD2|TRBJ2-1|few|TRBV7-6
TGTGCCAGCAGCCCCTGGGGAGCGGGGGGCCAAAGCTCCTACAATGAGCAGTTCTTC
CASSPWGAGGQSSYNEQFF
>TRBD1|TRBJ1-1|few|TRBV6-5
TGTGCCAGCAGTTACTCGAGGGACAGTGACATGAACACTGAAGCTTTCTTT
CASSYSRDSDMNTEAFF
>.|TRBJ2-3|.|TRBV6-6
TGTGCCAGCAGGACCCGGAGCACAGATACGCAGTATTTT
CASRTRSTDTQYF
>.|TRBJ2-3|.|TRBV20-1
TGCAGTGCTACCGCGACAGATACGCAGTATTTT
CSATATDTQYF
>TRBD2|TRBJ2-2|few|TRBV2
TGTGCCAGCAGGGTGGGACTAGCCGGGGAGCTGTTTTTT
CASRVGLAGELFF
>.|TRBJ2-3|.|TRBV10-3
TGTGCCATCAGTGAGTCGACGGGTACAGATACGCAGTATTTT
CAISESTGTDTQYF
>TRBD2|TRBJ2-4|.|TRBV27
TGTGCCAGCAGTTTCTTGGGAGGGAATGGGGCCAAAAACATTCAGTACTTC
CASSFLGGNGAKNIQYF
>.|TRBJ1-5|.|TRBV6-1
TGTGCCAGCAGACTTGACAGTTATCAGCCCCAGCATTTT
CASRLDSYQPQHF
>.|TRBJ1-4|few|TRBV5-1
TGCGCCAGCAGCCTCTCGGACGGACAAAGTGGTGAAAAACTGTTTTTT
CASSLSDGQSGEKLFF
>.|TRBJ2-7|many|TRBV20-1
TGCAGTGCTAGTAGGGGGTCCTACGAGCAGTACTTC
CSASRGSYEQYF
>.|TRBJ2-6|few|TRBV28
TGTGCCAGCAGCGCAGGGATCTCTGGGGCCAACGTCCTGACTTTC
CASSAGISGANVLTF
>.|TRBJ2-2|.|TRBV5-1
TGCGCCAGCAGCCCGGGATTTCCGAACACCGGGGAGCTGTTTTTT
CASSPGFPNTGELFF
>.|TRBJ1-5|many|TRBV28
TGTGCCAGCAGTTTAGGGGGGGGCTGGAGCAATCAGCCCCAGCATTTT
CASSLGGGWSNQPQHF
>.|TRBJ2-7|few|TRBV20-1
TGCAGTGCTAGTTGGCTAACAAAATACGAGCAGTACTTC
CSASWLTKYEQYF
>TRBD2|TRBJ2-3|.|TRBV6-5
TGTGCCAGCAGTTCCATCGTGGGTAGCGGGGGGAGCACAGATACGCAGTATTTT
CASSSIVGSGGSTDTQYF
>.|TRBJ1-5|.|TRBV7-6
TGTGCCAGCAGCTTAGCACAAAGGGGTCAGCCCCAGCATTTT
CASSLAQRGQPQHF
>.|TRBJ2-3|.|TRBV20-1
TGCAGTGCTGTTTCCGGGAATACGCAGTATTTT
CSAVSGNTQYF
>.|TRBJ2-3|few|TRBV7-2
TGTGCCAGCAGCTCGCGGGGACTGAGAAACACAGATACGCAGTATTTT
CASSSRGLRNTDTQYF
>.|TRBJ2-7|many|TRBV7-2
TGTGCCAGCAGCTCCTCCTCCTACGAGCAGTACTTC
CASSSSSYEQYF
>TRBD2|TRBJ2-7|few|TRBV5-1
TGCGCCAGCAGCTCTAGACTAGCCGCCCCCTACGAGCAGTACTTC
CASSSRLAAPYEQYF
>TRBD2|TRBJ2-1|.|TRBV10-1
TGCGCCAGCAGTGAGGCGGGAGGGCCGTCGGGTGAGCAGTTCTTC
CASSEAGGPSGEQFF
>.|TRBJ2-7|few|TRBV29-1
TGCAGCGTTGTGGCTCGTGATAGATCCTACGAGCAGTACTTC
CSVVARDRSYEQYF
>.|TRBJ2-1|.|TRBV6-1
TGTGCCAGCAGTCAGGGGCTCCCACTATACAATGAGCAGTTCTTC
CASSQGLPLYNEQFF
>TRBD1|TRBJ2-1|.|TRBV5-1
TGCGCCAGCAGCCAGACAGGGGGTTCGTTAATGGGCAATGAGCAGTTCTTC
CASSQTGGSLMGNEQFF
>TRBD1|TRBJ1-2|.|TRBV7-2
TGTGCCAGCAGCTTAGGGGCGGGACAGGGTCCTGGCTACACCTTC
CASSLGAGQGPGYTF
>TRBD1|TRBJ1-5|many|TRBV12-3/TRBV12-4
TGTGCCAGCAGTTTAATGGACAGGGAAAATCAGCCCCAGCATTTT
CASSLMDRENQPQHF